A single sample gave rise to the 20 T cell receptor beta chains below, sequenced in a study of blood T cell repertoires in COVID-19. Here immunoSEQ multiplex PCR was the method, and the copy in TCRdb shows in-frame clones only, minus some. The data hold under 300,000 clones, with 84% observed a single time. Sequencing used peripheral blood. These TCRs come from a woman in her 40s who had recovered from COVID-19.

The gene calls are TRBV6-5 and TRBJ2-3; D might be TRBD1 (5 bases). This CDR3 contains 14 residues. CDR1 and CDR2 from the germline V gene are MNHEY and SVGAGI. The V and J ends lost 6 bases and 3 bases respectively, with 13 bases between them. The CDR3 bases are TGTGCCAGCAGGCAGGGTACGGTAACAGATACGCAGTATTTT. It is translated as CASRQGTVTDTQYF.

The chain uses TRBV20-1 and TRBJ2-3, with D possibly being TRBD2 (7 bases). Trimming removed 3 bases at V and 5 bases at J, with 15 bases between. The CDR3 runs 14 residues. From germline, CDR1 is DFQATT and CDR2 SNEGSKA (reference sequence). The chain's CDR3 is CSASQGGAEDTQYF. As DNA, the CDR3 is TGCAGTGCTAGTCAAGGGGGGGCGGAAGATACGCAGTATTTT.

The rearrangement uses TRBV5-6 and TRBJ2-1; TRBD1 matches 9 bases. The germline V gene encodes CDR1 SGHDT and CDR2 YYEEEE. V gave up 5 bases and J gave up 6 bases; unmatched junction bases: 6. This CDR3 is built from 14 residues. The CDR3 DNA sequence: TGTGCCAGCAGTTGGACGGGACAGGGCAATGAGCAGTTCTTC. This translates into CASSWTGQGNEQFF. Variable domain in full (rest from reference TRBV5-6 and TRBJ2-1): DAGVTQSPTHLIKTRGQQVTLRCSPKSGHDTVSWYQQALGQGPQFIFQYYEEEERQRGNFPDRFSGHQFPNYSSELNVNALLLGDSALYLCASSWTGQGNEQFFGPGTRLTVL.

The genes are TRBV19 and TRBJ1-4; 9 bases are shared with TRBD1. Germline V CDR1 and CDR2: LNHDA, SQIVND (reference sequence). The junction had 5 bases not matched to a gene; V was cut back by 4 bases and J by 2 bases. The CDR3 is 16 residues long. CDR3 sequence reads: CASSSSGTGTNEKLFF. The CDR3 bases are TGTGCCAGTAGTAGCTCCGGGACAGGGACTAATGAAAAACTGTTTTTT.

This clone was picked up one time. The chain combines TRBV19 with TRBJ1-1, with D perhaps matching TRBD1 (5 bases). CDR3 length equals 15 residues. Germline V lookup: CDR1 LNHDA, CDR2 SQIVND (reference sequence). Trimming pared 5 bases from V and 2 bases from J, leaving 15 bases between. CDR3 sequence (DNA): TGTGCCAGTAGTGTCCTCCCCGACAGAAACACTGAAGCTTTCTTT. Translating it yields CASSVLPDRNTEAFF.

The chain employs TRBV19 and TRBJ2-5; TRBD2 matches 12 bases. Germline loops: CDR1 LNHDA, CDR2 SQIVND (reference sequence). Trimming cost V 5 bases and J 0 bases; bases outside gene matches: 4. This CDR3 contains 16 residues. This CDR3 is CASSPRTSGNQETQYF. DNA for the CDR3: TGTGCCAGTAGTCCAAGGACTAGCGGGAACCAAGAGACCCAGTACTTC.

In DNA, the CDR3 is TGTGCCAGCAGTAGCCGGGACAGGGGACTCCAAGAGACCCAGTACTTC. Residues: CASSSRDRGLQETQYF. This chain connects TRBV25-1 to TRBJ2-5, with 10 nucleotides matching TRBD1. V was pared by 5 bases and J by 1 base, with 7 bases of the junction left unmatched. CDR3 length: 16 residues. The germline CDR1 and CDR2 sequences are MGHDK and SYGVNS.

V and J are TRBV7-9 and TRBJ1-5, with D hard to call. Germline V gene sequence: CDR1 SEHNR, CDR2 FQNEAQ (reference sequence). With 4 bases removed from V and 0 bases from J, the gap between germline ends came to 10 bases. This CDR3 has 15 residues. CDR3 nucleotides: TGTGCCAGCAGCTCTCTCGACTATAGCAATCAGCCCCAGCATTTT. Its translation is CASSSLDYSNQPQHF.

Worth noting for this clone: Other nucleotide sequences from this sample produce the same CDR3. DNA of the CDR3: TGTGCCAGCAGCCTCTTGACAGACTATGGCTACACCTTC. This gives the protein CASSLLTDYGYTF. The rearrangement links TRBV28 to TRBJ1-2, with TRBD1 as a possible D gene (5 bases). This CDR3 region has 13 residues. V shed 6 bases and J shed 3 bases, with 11 bases lying between them. Germline V gives CDR1 MDHEN, CDR2 SYDVKM.

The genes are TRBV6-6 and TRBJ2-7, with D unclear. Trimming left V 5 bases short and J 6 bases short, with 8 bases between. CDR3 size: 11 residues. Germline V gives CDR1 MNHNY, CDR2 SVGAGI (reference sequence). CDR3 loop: CASSPRFEQYF. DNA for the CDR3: TGTGCCAGCAGTCCCCGTTTCGAGCAGTACTTC.

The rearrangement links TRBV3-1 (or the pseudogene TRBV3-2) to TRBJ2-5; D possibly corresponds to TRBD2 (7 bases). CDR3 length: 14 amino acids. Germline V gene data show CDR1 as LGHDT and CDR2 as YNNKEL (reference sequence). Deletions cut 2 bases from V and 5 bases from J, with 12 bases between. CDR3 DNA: TGTGCCAGCAGCCAACCCGGGGGGCGGGAGACCCAGTACTTC. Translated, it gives CASSQPGGRETQYF.

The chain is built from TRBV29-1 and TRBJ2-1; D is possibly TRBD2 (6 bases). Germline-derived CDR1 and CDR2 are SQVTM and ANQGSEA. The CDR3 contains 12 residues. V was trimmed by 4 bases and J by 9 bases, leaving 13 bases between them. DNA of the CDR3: TGCAGCGTTGGGCTAGCGTTTGCTGAGCAGTTCTTC. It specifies CSVGLAFAEQFF.

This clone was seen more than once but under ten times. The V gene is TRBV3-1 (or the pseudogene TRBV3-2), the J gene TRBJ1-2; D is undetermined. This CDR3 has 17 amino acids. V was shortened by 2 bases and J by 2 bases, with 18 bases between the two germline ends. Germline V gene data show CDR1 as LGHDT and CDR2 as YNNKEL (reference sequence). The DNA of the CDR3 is TGTGCCAGCAGCCAATATTTAGCTTCTCCCGGGAACTATGGCTACACCTTC. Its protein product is CASSQYLASPGNYGYTF.

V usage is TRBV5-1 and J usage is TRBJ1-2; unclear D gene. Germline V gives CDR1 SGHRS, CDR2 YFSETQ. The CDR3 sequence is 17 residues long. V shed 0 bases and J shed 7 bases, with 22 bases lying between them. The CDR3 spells CASSLGGGHDLVAGYTF. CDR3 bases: TGCGCCAGCAGCTTGGGTGGAGGGCATGACCTTGTTGCTGGCTACACCTTC. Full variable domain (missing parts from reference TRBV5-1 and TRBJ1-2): KAGVTQTPRYLIKTRGQQVTLSCSPISGHRSVSWYQQTPGQGLQFLFEYFSETQRNKGNFPGRFSGRQFSNSRSEMNVSTLELGDSALYLCASSLGGGHDLVAGYTFGSGTRLTVV.

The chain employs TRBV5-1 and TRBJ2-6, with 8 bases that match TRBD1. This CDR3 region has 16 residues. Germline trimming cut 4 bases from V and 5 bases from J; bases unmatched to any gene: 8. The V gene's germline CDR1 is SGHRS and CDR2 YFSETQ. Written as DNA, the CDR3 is TGCGCCAGCAGCAGAGATGGACAGGGCTGGGCCAACGTCCTGACTTTC. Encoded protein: CASSRDGQGWANVLTF.

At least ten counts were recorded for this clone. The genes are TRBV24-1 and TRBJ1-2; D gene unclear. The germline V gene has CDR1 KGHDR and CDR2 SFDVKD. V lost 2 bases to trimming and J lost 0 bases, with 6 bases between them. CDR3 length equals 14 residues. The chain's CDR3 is CATSDSFTNYGYTF. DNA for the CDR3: TGTGCCACCAGTGATTCGTTTACTAACTATGGCTACACCTTC.

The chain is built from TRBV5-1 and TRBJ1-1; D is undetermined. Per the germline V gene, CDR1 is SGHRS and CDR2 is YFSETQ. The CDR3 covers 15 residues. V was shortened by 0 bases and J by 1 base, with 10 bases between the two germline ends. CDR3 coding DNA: TGCGCCAGCAGCTTGGGGAGGGATCCGAACACTGAAGCTTTCTTT. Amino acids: CASSLGRDPNTEAFF. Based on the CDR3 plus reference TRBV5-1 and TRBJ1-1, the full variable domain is KAGVTQTPRYLIKTRGQQVTLSCSPISGHRSVSWYQQTPGQGLQFLFEYFSETQRNKGNFPGRFSGRQFSNSRSEMNVSTLELGDSALYLCASSLGRDPNTEAFFGQGTRLTVV.

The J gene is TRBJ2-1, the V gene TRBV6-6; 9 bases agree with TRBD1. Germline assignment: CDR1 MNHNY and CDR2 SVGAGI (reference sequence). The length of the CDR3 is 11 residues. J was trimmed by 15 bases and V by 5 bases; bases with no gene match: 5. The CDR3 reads CASSSGGQGFF. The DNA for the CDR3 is TGTGCCAGCAGTAGTGGGGGACAGGGGTTCTTC.

The CDR3 DNA follows: TGCAGCGTTGAAAAGCGGGGCAAATTGGAGACCCAGTACTTC. The encoded protein is CSVEKRGKLETQYF. The V gene is TRBV29-1, the J gene TRBJ2-5, with 7 bases that match TRBD2. The ends lost 2 bases at V and 5 bases at J; junction bases unmatched: 8. This CDR3 is built from 14 residues. Germline V gene data show CDR1 as SQVTM and CDR2 as ANQGSEA.

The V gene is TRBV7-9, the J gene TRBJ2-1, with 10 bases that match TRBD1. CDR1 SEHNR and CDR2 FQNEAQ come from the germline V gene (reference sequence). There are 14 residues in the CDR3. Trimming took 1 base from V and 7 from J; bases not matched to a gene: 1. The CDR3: CASSLGQGANEQFF. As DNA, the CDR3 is TGTGCCAGCAGCTTAGGACAGGGGGCGAATGAGCAGTTCTTC.